This T cell receptor (beta chain) came from a study of T cell repertoires in cytomegalovirus infection. Study-level findings and limits: Predominance within the ex vivo response was attributable to HLA-C-restricted CMV-specific TCR beta clonotypes.

Regarding this clonotype: Its antigen is unidentified.

TCRdb ran MiXCR on the reads and lists one entry per CDR3 protein. This sample has 110,000 to 150,000 distinct CDR3 sequences, with about 31% found just once. The CDR3 is 17 amino acids. J lost 5 bases, V lost 0 bases, and 13 bases had no gene match. Germline V lookup: CDR1 SGHDT, CDR2 YYEEEE. This TCR came from a human donor in good health (CMV status not recorded). Some clones in this sample may be carry-over from other donors' samples. The chain recombines TRBV5-6 with TRBJ2-7; TRBD2 matches 8 bases. The starting material was CD8+ T cells from cultured PBMCs, obtained from culture after CMV antigen stimulation. CDR3 amino acids: CASSLGPGGVVSDEQYF. The CDR3 DNA sequence: TGTGCCAGCAGCTTGGGGCCCGGGGGGGTAGTAAGCGACGAGCAGTACTTC.